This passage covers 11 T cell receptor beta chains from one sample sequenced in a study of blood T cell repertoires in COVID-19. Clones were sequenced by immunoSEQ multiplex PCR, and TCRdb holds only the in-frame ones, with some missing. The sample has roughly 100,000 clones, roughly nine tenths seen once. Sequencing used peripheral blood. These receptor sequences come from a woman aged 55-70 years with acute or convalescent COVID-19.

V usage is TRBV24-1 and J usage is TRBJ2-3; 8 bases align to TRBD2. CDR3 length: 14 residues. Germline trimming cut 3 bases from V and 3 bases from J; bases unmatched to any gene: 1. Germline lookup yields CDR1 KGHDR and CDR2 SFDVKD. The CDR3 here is CATSDSGRTDTQYF. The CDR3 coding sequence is TGTGCCACCAGTGATAGCGGGAGAACAGATACGCAGTATTTT.

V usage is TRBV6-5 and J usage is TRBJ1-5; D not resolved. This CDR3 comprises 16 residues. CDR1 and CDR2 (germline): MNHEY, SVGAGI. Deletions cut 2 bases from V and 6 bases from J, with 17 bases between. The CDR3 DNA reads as TGTGCCAGCAGTTACCGAAGTCCAGGAGGGAGTCAGCCCCAGCATTTT. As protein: CASSYRSPGGSQPQHF.

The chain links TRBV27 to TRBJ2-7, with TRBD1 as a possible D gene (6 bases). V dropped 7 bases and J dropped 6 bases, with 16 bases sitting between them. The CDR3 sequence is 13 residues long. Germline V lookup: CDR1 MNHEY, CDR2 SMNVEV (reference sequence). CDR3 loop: CASNRLGQPEQYF. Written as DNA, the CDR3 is TGTGCCAGCAATCGTCTAGGACAGCCCGAGCAGTACTTC.

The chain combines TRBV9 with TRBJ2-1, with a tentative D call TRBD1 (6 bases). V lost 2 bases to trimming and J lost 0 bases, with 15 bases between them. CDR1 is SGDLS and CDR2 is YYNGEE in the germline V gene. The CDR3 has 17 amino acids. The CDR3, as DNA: TGTGCCAGCAGCGTCCAACAGGGATTTTCCTCCTACAATGAGCAGTTCTTC. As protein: CASSVQQGFSSYNEQFF.

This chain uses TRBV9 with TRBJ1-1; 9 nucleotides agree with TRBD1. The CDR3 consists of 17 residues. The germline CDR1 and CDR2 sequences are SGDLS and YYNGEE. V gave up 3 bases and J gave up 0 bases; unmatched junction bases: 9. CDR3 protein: CASSERDRDRLNTEAFF. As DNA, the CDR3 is TGTGCCAGCAGCGAGAGGGACAGGGATCGACTGAACACTGAAGCTTTCTTT.

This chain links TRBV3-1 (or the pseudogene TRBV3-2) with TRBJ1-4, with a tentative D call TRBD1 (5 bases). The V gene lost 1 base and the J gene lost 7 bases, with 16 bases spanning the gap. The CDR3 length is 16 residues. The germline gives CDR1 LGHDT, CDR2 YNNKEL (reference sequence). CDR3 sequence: CASSQASGAGGEKLFF. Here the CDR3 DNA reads TGTGCCAGCAGCCAAGCAAGCGGGGCAGGTGGTGAAAAACTGTTTTTT.

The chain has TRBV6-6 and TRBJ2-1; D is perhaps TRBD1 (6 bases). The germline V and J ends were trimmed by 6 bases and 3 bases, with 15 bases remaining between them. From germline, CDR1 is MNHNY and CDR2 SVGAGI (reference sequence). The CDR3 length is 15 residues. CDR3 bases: TGTGCCAGCAGATATTCCCAGGGGATCTACAATGAGCAGTTCTTC. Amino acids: CASRYSQGIYNEQFF.

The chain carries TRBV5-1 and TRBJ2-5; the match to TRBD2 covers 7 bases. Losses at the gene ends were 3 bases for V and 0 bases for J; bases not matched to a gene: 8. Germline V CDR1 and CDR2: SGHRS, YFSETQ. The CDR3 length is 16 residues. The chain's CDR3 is CASSWRLAGDQETQYF. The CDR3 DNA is TGCGCCAGCAGCTGGCGGCTGGCGGGAGACCAAGAGACCCAGTACTTC.

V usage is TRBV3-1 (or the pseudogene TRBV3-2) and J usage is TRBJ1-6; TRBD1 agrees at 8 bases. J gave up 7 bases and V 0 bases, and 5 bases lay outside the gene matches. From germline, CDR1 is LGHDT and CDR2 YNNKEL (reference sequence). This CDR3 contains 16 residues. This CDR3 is CASSQEGTGRNSPLHF. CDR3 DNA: TGTGCCAGCAGCCAAGAGGGGACAGGACGAAATTCACCCCTCCACTTT.

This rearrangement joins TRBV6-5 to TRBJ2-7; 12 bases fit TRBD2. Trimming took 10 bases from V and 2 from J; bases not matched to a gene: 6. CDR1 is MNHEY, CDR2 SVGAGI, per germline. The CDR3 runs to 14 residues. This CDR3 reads CATLRTSGAYEQYF. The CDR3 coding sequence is TGTGCCACTCTTAGGACTAGCGGGGCCTACGAGCAGTACTTC.

CDR3 sequence (DNA): TGTGCCAGCTCACCAACGGACAGGGGTGGTCAGCCCCAGCATTTT. Residues: CASSPTDRGGQPQHF. The chain uses TRBV18 and TRBJ1-5; 9 bases match TRBD1. The germline gives CDR1 KGHSH, CDR2 LQKENI. With 2 bases clipped from V and 6 bases from J, the junction kept 5 bases outside the gene matches. This CDR3 is built from 15 residues.